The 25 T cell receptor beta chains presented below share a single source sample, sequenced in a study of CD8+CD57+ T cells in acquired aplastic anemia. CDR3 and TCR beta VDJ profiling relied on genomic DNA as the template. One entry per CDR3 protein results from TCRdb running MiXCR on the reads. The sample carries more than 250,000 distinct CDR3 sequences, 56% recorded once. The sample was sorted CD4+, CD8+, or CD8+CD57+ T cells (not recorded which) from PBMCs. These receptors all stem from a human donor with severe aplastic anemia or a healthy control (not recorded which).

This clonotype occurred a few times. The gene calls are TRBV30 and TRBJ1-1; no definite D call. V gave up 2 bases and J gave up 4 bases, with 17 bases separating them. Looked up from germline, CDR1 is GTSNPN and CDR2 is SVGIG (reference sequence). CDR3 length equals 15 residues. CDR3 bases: TGTGCCTGGAGTTTGAGTGGGAGTATGGGCACTGAAGCTTTCTTT. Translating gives CAWSLSGSMGTEAFF. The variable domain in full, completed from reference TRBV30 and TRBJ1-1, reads SQTIHQWPATLVQPVGSPLSLECTVEGTSNPNLYWYRQAAGRGLQLLFYSVGIGQISSEVPQNLSASRPQDRQFILSSKKLLLSDSGFYLCAWSLSGSMGTEAFFGQGTRLTVV.

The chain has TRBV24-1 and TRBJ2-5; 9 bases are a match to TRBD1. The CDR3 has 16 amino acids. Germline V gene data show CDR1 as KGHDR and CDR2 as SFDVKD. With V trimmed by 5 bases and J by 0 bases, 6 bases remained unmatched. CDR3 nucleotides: TGTGCCACCAGTGCCAACAGGGGGCTTTACCAAGAGACCCAGTACTTC. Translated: CATSANRGLYQETQYF.

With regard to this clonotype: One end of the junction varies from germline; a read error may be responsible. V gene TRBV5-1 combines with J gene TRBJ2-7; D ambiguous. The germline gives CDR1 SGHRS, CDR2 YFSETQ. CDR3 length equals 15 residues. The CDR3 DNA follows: TGTGCCAGCAGCTTAAACGCCGGATACTCCTACGAGCAGTACTTC. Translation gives CASSLNAGYSYEQYF.

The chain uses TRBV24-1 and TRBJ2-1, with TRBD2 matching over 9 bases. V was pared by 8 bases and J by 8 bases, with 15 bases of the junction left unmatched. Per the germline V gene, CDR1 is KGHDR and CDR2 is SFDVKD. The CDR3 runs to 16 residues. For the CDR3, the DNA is TGTGCCACCACCGGGAGGACTAGCGAGTCCCTCCATGAGCAGTTCTTC. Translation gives CATTGRTSESLHEQFF.

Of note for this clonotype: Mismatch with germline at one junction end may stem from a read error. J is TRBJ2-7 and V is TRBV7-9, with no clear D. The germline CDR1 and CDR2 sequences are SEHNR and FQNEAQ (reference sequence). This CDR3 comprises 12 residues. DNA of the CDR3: TGTGCCAACAGCTTACACCCCTACGAGCAGTACTTC. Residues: CANSLHPYEQYF.

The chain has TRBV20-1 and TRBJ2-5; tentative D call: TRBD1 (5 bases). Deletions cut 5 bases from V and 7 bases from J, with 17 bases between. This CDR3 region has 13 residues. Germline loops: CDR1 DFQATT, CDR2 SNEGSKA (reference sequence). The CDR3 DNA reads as TGCAGTGCTCGAAAGGGGCCCGTCGGGACCCAGTACTTC. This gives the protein CSARKGPVGTQYF.

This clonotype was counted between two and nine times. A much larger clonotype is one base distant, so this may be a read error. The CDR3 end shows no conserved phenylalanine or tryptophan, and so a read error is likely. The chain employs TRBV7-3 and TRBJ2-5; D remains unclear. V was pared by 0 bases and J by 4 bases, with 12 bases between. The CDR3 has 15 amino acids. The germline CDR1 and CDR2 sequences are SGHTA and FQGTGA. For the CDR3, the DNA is TGTGCCAGCAGCTTAACGCCGATGGCAGCAGAGACCCAGTACCTC. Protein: CASSLTPMAAETQYL.

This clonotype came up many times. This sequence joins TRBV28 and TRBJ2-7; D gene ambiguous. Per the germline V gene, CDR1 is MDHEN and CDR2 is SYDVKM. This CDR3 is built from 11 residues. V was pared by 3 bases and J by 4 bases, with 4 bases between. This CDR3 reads CASSLIYEQYF. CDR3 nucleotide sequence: TGTGCCAGCAGTTTGATATACGAGCAGTACTTC. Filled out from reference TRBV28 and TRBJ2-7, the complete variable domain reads DVKVTQSSRYLVKRTGEKVFLECVQDMDHENMFWYRQDPGLGLRLIYFSYDVKMKEKGDIPEGYSVSREKKERFSLILESASTNQTSMYLCASSLIYEQYFGPGTRLTVT.

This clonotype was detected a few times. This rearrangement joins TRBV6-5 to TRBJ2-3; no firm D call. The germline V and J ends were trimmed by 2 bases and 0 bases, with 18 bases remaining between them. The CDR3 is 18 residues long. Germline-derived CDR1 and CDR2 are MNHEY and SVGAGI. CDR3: CASSYTPDELGSTDTQYF. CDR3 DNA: TGTGCCAGCAGTTACACCCCCGACGAGCTCGGAAGCACAGATACGCAGTATTTT.

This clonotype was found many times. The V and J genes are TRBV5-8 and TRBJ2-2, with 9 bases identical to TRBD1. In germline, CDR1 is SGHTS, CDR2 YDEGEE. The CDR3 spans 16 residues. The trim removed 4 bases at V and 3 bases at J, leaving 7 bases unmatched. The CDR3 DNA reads TGTGCCAGCAGCGGCCGGGACAGGGTGGACACCGGGGAGCTGTTTTTT. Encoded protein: CASSGRDRVDTGELFF.

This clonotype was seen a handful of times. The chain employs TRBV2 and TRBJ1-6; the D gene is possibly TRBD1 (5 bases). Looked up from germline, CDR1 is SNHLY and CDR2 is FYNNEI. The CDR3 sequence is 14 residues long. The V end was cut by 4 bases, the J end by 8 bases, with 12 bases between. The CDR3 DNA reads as TGTGCCAGCAGTGGGGGACGGTCTGATTCACCCCTCCACTTT. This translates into CASSGGRSDSPLHF.

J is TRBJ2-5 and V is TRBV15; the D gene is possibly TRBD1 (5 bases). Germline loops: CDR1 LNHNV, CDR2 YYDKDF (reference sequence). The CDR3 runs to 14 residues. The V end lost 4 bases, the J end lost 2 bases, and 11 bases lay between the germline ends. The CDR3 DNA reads TGTGCCACCAGCACCCCTGGGGCGCAAGAGACCCAGTACTTC. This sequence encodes CATSTPGAQETQYF.

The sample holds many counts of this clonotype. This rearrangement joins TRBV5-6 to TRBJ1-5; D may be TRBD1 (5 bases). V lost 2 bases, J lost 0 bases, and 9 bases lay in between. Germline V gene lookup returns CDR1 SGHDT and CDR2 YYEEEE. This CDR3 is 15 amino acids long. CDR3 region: CASSLWGVSNQPQHF. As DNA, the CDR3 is TGTGCCAGCAGCTTATGGGGGGTTAGCAATCAGCCCCAGCATTTT.

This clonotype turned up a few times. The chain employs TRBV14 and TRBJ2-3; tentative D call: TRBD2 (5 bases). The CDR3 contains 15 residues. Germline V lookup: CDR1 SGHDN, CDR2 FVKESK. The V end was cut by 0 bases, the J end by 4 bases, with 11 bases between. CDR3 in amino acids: CASSQDPEGADTQYF. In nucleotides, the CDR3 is TGTGCCAGCAGCCAAGATCCAGAGGGCGCAGATACGCAGTATTTT.

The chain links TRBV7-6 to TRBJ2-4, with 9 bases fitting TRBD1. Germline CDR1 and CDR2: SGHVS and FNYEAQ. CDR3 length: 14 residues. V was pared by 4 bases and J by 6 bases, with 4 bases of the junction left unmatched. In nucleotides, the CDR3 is TGTGCCAGCAGCTCCCGACAGGGGGGAAACATTCAGTACTTC. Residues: CASSSRQGGNIQYF.

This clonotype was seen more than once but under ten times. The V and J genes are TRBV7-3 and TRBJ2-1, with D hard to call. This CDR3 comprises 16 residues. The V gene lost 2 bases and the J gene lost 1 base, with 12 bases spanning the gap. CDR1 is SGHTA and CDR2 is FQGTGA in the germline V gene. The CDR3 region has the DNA TGTGCCAGCAGCTTAGCGTCGAGTTGGTCCTACAATGAGCAGTTCTTC. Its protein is CASSLASSWSYNEQFF.

CDR3 sequence reads: CASSQRQGGYGYTF. The CDR3 region has the DNA TGCGCCAGCAGCCAAAGACAGGGCGGGTATGGCTACACCTTC. The chain links TRBV4-1 to TRBJ1-2; TRBD1 matches 7 bases. CDR1 is MGHRA, CDR2 YSYEKL, per germline. The CDR3 sequence is 14 residues long. V dropped 2 bases and J dropped 5; count of bases not matched to a gene: 5.

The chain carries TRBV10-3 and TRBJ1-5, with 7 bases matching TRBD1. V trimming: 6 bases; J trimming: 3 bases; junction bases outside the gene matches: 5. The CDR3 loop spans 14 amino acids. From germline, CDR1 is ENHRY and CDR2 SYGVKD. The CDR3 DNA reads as TGTGCCATCAGCACAGGGGCGCTCAATCAGCCCCAGCATTTT. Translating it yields CAISTGALNQPQHF.

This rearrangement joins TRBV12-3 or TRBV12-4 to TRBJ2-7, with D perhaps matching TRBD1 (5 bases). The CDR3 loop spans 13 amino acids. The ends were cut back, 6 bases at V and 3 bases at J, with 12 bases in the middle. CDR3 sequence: CASRTDSLYEQYF. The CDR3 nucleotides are TGTGCCAGCAGGACAGACAGTCTCTACGAGCAGTACTTC.

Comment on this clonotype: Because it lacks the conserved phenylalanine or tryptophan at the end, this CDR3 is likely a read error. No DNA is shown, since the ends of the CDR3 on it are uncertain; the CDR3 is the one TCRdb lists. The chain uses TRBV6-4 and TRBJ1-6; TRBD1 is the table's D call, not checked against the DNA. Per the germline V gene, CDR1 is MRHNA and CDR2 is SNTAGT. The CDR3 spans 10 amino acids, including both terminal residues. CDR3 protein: CASSDSPMRP.

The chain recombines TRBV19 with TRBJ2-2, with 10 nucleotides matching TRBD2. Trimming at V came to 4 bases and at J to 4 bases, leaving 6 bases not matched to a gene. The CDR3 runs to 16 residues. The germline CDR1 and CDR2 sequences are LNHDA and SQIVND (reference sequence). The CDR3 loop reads CASSRASGGSTGELFF. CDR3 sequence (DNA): TGTGCCAGTAGTAGAGCTAGCGGGGGCAGCACCGGGGAGCTGTTTTTT.

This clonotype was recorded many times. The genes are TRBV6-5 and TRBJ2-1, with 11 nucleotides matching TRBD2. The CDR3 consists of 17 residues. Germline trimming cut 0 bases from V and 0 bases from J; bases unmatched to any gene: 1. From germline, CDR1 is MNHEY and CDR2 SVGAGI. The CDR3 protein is CASSYSGTSGSYNEQFF. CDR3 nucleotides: TGTGCCAGCAGTTACTCAGGGACTAGCGGCTCCTACAATGAGCAGTTCTTC.

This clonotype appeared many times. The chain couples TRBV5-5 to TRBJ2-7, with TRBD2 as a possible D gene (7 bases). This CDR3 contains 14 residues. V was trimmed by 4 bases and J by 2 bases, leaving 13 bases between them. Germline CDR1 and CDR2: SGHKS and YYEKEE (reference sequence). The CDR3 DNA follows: TGTGCCAGCAGCCACGGGGGGACAACCTACGAGCAGTACTTC. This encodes CASSHGGTTYEQYF.

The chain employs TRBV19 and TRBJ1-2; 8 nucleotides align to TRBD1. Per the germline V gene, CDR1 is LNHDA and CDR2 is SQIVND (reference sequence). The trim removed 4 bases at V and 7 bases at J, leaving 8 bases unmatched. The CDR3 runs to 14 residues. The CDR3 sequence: CASSTPRQGTGYTF. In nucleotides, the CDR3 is TGTGCCAGTAGTACCCCGCGACAGGGGACTGGCTACACCTTC.

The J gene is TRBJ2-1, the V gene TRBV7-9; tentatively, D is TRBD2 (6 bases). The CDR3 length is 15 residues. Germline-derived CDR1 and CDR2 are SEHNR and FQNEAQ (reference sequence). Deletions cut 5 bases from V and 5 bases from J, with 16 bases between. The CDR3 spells CASSRGTLQNNEQFF. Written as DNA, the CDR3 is TGTGCCAGCAGCCGCGGGACCCTGCAGAACAATGAGCAGTTCTTC.